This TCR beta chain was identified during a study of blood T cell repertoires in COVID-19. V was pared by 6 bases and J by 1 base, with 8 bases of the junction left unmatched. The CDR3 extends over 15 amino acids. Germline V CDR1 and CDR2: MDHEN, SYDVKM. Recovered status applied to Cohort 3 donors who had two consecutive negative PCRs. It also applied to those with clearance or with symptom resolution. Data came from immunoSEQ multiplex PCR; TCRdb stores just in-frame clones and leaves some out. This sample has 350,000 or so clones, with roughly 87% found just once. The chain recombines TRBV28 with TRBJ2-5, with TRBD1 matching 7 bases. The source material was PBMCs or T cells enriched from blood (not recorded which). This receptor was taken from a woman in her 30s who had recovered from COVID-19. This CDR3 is CASSFLDRVQETQYF. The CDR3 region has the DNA TGTGCCAGCAGCTTTCTCGACAGGGTCCAAGAGACCCAGTACTTC.